This T cell receptor beta chain was identified during a study of cytomegalovirus exposure and HLA in healthy donors. Turning to this clone: Its target is not known.

Findings and limits, study-wide: Earlier analysis found most TCR beta V segments productive about 87% or about 30% of the time. Certain indistinguishable V segments, among them TRBV6-2 and TRBV6-3, were excluded.

The primer mix had 60 Vbeta and 13 Jbeta primers. The method was immunoSEQ multiplex PCR; TCRdb's version includes in-frame clones alone and lacks a portion of them. Here the sample spans more than 150,000 clones, approximately 84% being singletons. This CDR3 region has 19 residues. V lost 1 base to trimming and J lost 2 bases; unmatched junction nucleotides: 10. CDR1 is LGHNA and CDR2 is YNFKEQ in the germline V gene. The rearrangement uses TRBV4-2 and TRBJ2-3, with 12 bases matching TRBD2. Material: PBMCs. The sequence was collected from a girl under three years old in good health and CMV-seronegative. The CDR3 nucleotides are TGTGCCAGCAGCCAAGTTACCACTAGCGGGGGGTCCTTCACAGATACGCAGTATTTT. This sequence encodes CASSQVTTSGGSFTDTQYF.